This entry lists 23 T cell receptor beta chains sequenced from one sample in a study of shared clonotypes between healthy human individuals. Sequencing used immunoSEQ multiplex PCR; TCRdb keeps in-frame clones, though not all of them. This table holds around 2.5 million clones, roughly 93% found once. The sequencing input was naive CD4+ T cells from PBMCs. The subset: CD45RA+ positively selected. These receptors all stem from a man between 18 and 35 years old in good health. Some clones in this sample may be carry-over from other donors' samples.

The rearrangement joins TRBV6-5 to TRBJ2-7; D may be TRBD1 or TRBD2 (5 bases each). V was shortened by 5 bases and J by 0 bases, with 14 bases between the two germline ends. The germline V gene has CDR1 MNHEY and CDR2 SVGAGI. The CDR3 spans 15 residues. Here the CDR3 reads CASSPWAGSSYEQYF. The CDR3 DNA follows: TGTGCCAGCAGTCCCTGGGCAGGGAGCTCCTACGAGCAGTACTTC.

This clone was recorded once. This chain uses TRBV5-6 with TRBJ1-2; D remains unclear. CDR3 length: 15 residues. Trimming took 0 bases from V and 4 from J, leaving 13 bases between them. Per the germline V gene, CDR1 is SGHDT and CDR2 is YYEEEE. DNA for the CDR3: TGTGCCAGCAGCTTGGTTTCGGGTCAAGGCTATGGCTACACCTTC. This encodes CASSLVSGQGYGYTF.

This chain joins TRBV5-4 and TRBJ1-2, with D possibly being TRBD1 (5 bases). The CDR3 extends over 16 amino acids. Trimming took 4 bases from V and 4 from J, leaving 20 bases between them. Germline V gene data show CDR1 as SGHNT and CDR2 as YYREEE (reference sequence). The CDR3 sequence is CASSPWGGGEVYGYTF. CDR3 nucleotide sequence: TGTGCCAGCAGCCCCTGGGGCGGGGGAGAGGTCTATGGCTACACCTTC.

V gene TRBV7-8 combines with J gene TRBJ1-5; 7 nucleotides match TRBD1. CDR1 and CDR2 from the germline V gene are SGHVS and FQNEAQ. The CDR3 runs 15 residues. After removal of 5 bases from V and 6 bases from J, the junction contained 10 bases not matched to a gene. In nucleotides, the CDR3 is TGTGCCAGCAGCCAAAACAGGGGCCCCATTCAGCCCCAGCATTTT. The encoded protein is CASSQNRGPIQPQHF.

As regards this clone: This CDR3 is also generated by other DNA sequences in the sample. This rearrangement joins TRBV9 to TRBJ2-1; D gene ambiguous. Looked up from germline, CDR1 is SGDLS and CDR2 is YYNGEE. This CDR3 region has 16 residues. V shed 0 bases and J shed 0 bases, with 10 bases lying between them. The CDR3 sequence: CASSVGGRSSYNEQFF. In nucleotides, the CDR3 is TGTGCCAGCAGCGTAGGGGGTAGGAGCTCCTACAATGAGCAGTTCTTC.

V is TRBV7-2 and J is TRBJ1-1, with D perhaps TRBD1 (6 bases). With 4 bases removed from V and 5 bases from J, the gap between germline ends came to 17 bases. The length of the CDR3 is 15 residues. CDR1 and CDR2 from the germline V gene are SGHTA and FQGNSA. CDR3 coding DNA: TGTGCCAGCAGCTCCCGCGGACAGAGGAGGACTGAAGCTTTCTTT. Translated, it gives CASSSRGQRRTEAFF. The complete variable domain, with remaining parts taken from reference TRBV7-2 and TRBJ1-1, reads GAGVSQSPSNKVTEKGKDVELRCDPISGHTALYWYRQSLGQGLEFLIYFQGNSAPDKSGLPSDRFSAERTGGSVSTLTIQRTQQEDSAVYLCASSSRGQRRTEAFFGQGTRLTVV.

The CDR3, as DNA: TGCGCCAGCAGCCTTACATTCGAGGCGCACTATGGCTACACCTTC. This encodes CASSLTFEAHYGYTF. The V call is TRBV5-1, the J call TRBJ1-2; D ambiguous. Germline assignment: CDR1 SGHRS and CDR2 YFSETQ. The CDR3 totals 15 residues. Trimming pared 4 bases from V and 3 bases from J, leaving 16 bases between.

J is TRBJ1-5 and V is TRBV6-1; the D gene is possibly TRBD1 (5 bases). CDR1 MNHNS and CDR2 SASEGT come from the germline V gene. CDR3 length: 13 residues. V lost 6 bases to trimming and J lost 7 bases, with 13 bases between them. Here the CDR3 reads CASRADRGQPQHF. The CDR3 DNA reads as TGTGCCAGCAGAGCCGACAGAGGGCAGCCCCAGCATTTT.

The rearrangement joins TRBV7-6 to TRBJ2-2; TRBD1 might be the D (5 bases). Trimming left V 5 bases short and J 0 bases short, with 13 bases between. Looked up from germline, CDR1 is SGHVS and CDR2 is FNYEAQ. The CDR3 extends over 16 amino acids. The chain's CDR3 is CASSPRTLTNTGELFF. In DNA, the CDR3 is TGTGCCAGCAGCCCCCGGACACTTACGAACACCGGGGAGCTGTTTTTT.

The rearrangement uses TRBV6-6 and TRBJ2-7, with D possibly being TRBD1 (5 bases). Germline CDR1 reads MNHNY; CDR2 reads SVGAGI (reference sequence). The CDR3 runs to 12 residues. Trimming removed 2 bases from V and 6 bases from J, with 8 bases in between. CDR3 nucleotides: TGTGCCAGCAGTTACCAAACAGGCGAGCAGTACTTC. Residues: CASSYQTGEQYF.

The chain is built from TRBV28 and TRBJ2-7; 8 bases line up with TRBD2. This CDR3 contains 12 residues. Trimming at V came to 4 bases and at J to 6 bases, leaving 2 bases not matched to a gene. Looked up from germline, CDR1 is MDHEN and CDR2 is SYDVKM. The CDR3: CASSSGLAEQYF. CDR3 DNA sequence: TGTGCCAGCAGTTCAGGACTAGCCGAGCAGTACTTC.

The CDR3 nucleotides read TGTGCCAGCTCACCACTTACCTCACAAGAGACCCAGTACTTC. It codes for CASSPLTSQETQYF. The chain has TRBV18 and TRBJ2-5; D gene unclear. The germline V and J ends were trimmed by 1 base and 2 bases, with 8 bases remaining between them. The length of the CDR3 is 14 residues. Germline CDR1 and CDR2: KGHSH and LQKENI.

This sequence joins TRBV29-1 and TRBJ1-2; D remains unclear. Germline values: CDR1 SQVTM, CDR2 ANQGSEA. This CDR3 has 11 residues. V was trimmed by 7 bases and J by 8 bases, leaving 14 bases between them. This CDR3 is CSGHGVRGYTF. As DNA, the CDR3 is TGCAGCGGACACGGAGTACGAGGCTACACCTTC.

The chain combines TRBV27 with TRBJ2-7, with a possible D match to TRBD1 (6 bases). This CDR3 has 13 residues. CDR1 and CDR2 from the germline V gene are MNHEY and SMNVEV (reference sequence). V lost 7 bases, J lost 3 bases, and 13 bases lay in between. The CDR3 sequence: CASTGAANYEQYF. The DNA of the CDR3 is TGTGCCAGCACAGGGGCAGCAAACTACGAGCAGTACTTC.

The CDR3 spells CASSQERTSDEQFF. DNA of the CDR3: TGTGCCAGCAGCCAAGAAAGGACTAGCGATGAGCAGTTCTTC. The J gene is TRBJ2-1, the V gene TRBV4-2; 9 bases agree with TRBD2. This CDR3 has 14 amino acids. Germline CDR1 reads LGHNA; CDR2 reads YNFKEQ. Germline trimming cut 0 bases from V and 8 bases from J; bases unmatched to any gene: 2.

In this sample, this clone turned up once. Different DNA sequences within this sample yield the same CDR3. This chain joins TRBV18 and TRBJ2-5, with 11 positions matching TRBD1. V lost 2 bases, J lost 2 bases, and 1 base stayed unmatched. CDR3 length: 15 amino acids. From germline, CDR1 is KGHSH and CDR2 LQKENI. CDR3 in DNA: TGTGCCAGCTCACCAGGGACAGGGGGTCAAGAGACCCAGTACTTC. Its protein is CASSPGTGGQETQYF.

This chain links TRBV5-8 with TRBJ2-4, with D possibly TRBD1 on 7 matching bases. This CDR3 comprises 20 residues. The V end was cut by 0 bases, the J end by 0 bases, with 22 bases between. Germline CDR1 is SGHTS and CDR2 is YDEGEE. In nucleotides, the CDR3 is TGTGCCAGCAGCTTGGGACAGGGTTCGACTAGGCCCTTAGCCAAAAACATTCAGTACTTC. Protein product: CASSLGQGSTRPLAKNIQYF.

The gene calls are TRBV19 and TRBJ2-4; D possibly matches TRBD1 or TRBD2 (5 bases each). From germline, CDR1 is LNHDA and CDR2 SQIVND (reference sequence). The V end lost 4 bases, the J end lost 5 bases, and 15 bases lay between the germline ends. The CDR3 totals 15 residues. This CDR3 is CASSRGWAGQNIQYF. Written as DNA, the CDR3 is TGTGCCAGTAGTAGGGGGTGGGCAGGCCAAAACATTCAGTACTTC. The full variable domain, rest sourced from reference TRBV19 and TRBJ2-4, is DGGITQSPKYLFRKEGQNVTLSCEQNLNHDAMYWYRQDPGQGLRLIYYSQIVNDFQKGDIAEGYSVSREKKESFPLTVTSAQKNPTAFYLCASSRGWAGQNIQYFGAGTRLSVL.

This clone has a single count. The chain joins TRBV5-4 to TRBJ1-3, with D maybe TRBD1 (5 bases). CDR1 is SGHNT and CDR2 is YYREEE in the germline V gene (reference sequence). CDR3 length: 15 residues. The ends were cut back, 2 bases at V and 0 bases at J, with 9 bases in the middle. The CDR3 loop reads CASSFGRGSGNTIYF. Here the CDR3 DNA reads TGTGCCAGCAGCTTCGGGAGGGGCTCTGGAAACACCATATATTTT. The variable domain in full, completed from reference TRBV5-4 and TRBJ1-3, reads ETGVTQSPTHLIKTRGQQVTLRCSSQSGHNTVSWYQQALGQGPQFIFQYYREEENGRGNFPPRFSGLQFPNYSSELNVNALELDDSALYLCASSFGRGSGNTIYFGEGSWLTVV.

The chain is built from TRBV6-6 and TRBJ2-1; the D gene could be TRBD1 or TRBD2 (5 bases each). V was pared by 6 bases and J by 5 bases, with 14 bases between. Germline V gene lookup returns CDR1 MNHNY and CDR2 SVGAGI (reference sequence). CDR3 size: 14 residues. CDR3 DNA sequence: TGTGCCAGCAGACGTCGCATGGGGGACAATGAGCAGTTCTTC. Its protein product is CASRRRMGDNEQFF.

The rearrangement joins TRBV7-2 to TRBJ2-5, with 8 bases that match TRBD2. Germline V gene data show CDR1 as SGHTA and CDR2 as FQGNSA. There are 14 residues in the CDR3. The V segment lost 1 base and the J segment 7 bases; nucleotides outside the gene matches: 5. The DNA of the CDR3 is TGTGCCAGCAGCTTAGTGCGGGAGGTGGTGACCCAGTACTTC. It specifies CASSLVREVVTQYF.

This sequence joins TRBV18 and TRBJ2-1; 10 bases agree with TRBD2. Germline assignment: CDR1 KGHSH and CDR2 LQKENI. This CDR3 is built from 16 residues. V lost 2 bases, J lost 3 bases, and 4 bases stayed unmatched. CDR3 protein: CASSPFERGGYNEQFF. CDR3 coding DNA: TGTGCCAGCTCACCATTCGAGCGGGGGGGCTACAATGAGCAGTTCTTC.

V usage is TRBV7-2 and J usage is TRBJ2-7; D is unresolved. Germline V gives CDR1 SGHTA, CDR2 FQGNSA. The CDR3 spans 14 residues. Trimming took 1 base from V and 3 from J, leaving 10 bases between them. The CDR3 loop is CASSLEDLYYEQYF. Written as DNA, the CDR3 is TGTGCCAGCAGCTTAGAGGATCTTTACTACGAGCAGTACTTC.